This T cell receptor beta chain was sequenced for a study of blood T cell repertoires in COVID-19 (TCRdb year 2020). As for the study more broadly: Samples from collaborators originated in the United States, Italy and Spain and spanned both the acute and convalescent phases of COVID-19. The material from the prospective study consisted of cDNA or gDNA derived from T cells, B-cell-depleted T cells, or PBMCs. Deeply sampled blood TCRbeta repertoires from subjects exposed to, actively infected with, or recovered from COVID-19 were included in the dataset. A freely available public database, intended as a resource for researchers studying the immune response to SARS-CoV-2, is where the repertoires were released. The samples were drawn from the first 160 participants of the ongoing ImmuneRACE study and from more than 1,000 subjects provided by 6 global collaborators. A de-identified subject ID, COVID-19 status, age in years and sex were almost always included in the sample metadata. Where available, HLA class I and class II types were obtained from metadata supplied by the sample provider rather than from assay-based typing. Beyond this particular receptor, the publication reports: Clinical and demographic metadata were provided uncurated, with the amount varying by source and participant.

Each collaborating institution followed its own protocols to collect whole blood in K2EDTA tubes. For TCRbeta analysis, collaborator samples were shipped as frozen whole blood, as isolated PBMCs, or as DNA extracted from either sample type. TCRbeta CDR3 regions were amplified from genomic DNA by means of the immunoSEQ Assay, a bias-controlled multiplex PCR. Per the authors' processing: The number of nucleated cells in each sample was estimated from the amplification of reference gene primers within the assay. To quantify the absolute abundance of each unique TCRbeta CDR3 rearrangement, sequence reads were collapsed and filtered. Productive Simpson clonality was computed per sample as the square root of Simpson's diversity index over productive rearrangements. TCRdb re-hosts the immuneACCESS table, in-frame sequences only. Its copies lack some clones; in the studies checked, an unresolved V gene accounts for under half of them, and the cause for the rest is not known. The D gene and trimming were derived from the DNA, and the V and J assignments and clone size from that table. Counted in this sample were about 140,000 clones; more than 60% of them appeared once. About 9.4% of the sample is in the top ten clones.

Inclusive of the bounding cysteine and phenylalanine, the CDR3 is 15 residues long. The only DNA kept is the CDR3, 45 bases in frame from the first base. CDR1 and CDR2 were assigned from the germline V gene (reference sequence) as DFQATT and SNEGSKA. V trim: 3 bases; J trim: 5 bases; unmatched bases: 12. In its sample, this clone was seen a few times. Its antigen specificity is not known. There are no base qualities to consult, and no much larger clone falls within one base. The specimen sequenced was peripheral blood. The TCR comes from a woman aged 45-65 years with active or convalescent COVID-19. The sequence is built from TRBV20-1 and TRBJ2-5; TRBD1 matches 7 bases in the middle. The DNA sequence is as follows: TGCAGTGCTAGTACCGGGACCACCAGGGGGGAGACCCAGTACTTC. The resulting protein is CSASTGTTRGETQYF.